The 3 T cell receptor beta chains listed next were all sequenced from one sample in a study of CD8 T cells in ankylosing spondylitis. Study results and limitations: One TCR beta motif, made up of eight or nine highly homologous variants, appeared characteristic of ankylosing spondylitis blood.

For these TCRs, the target antigens are not known. TCRdb processed the 5' RACE reads anew with MiXCR; each CDR3 protein has one entry. The table records around 770,000 distinct CDR3 sequences, approximately 12% of them present only once. Sequenced sample: blood, either unsorted or a sorted T cell fraction (not recorded which). All receptors come from a male donor with ankylosing spondylitis.

The chain uses TRBV12-3 or TRBV12-4 and TRBJ2-3; TRBD2 is a possible D gene (6 bases). V was trimmed by 6 bases and J by 4 bases, leaving 11 bases between them. The CDR3 is 13 amino acids. CDR3 bases: TGTGCCAGCAGATGGGGGGACCCAGATACGCAGTATTTT. Translated, it gives CASRWGDPDTQYF.

This clonotype was seen a few times. The rearrangement links TRBV7-2 to TRBJ1-5; 9 bases map to TRBD1. The germline CDR1 and CDR2 sequences are SGHTA and FQGNSA. The CDR3 sequence is 14 residues long. The junction had 5 bases not matched to a gene; V was cut back by 5 bases and J by 6 bases. CDR3 loop: CASSPGTGTQPQHF. DNA of the CDR3: TGTGCCAGCAGCCCCGGGACAGGGACTCAGCCCCAGCATTTT. Variable domain in full (rest from reference TRBV7-2 and TRBJ1-5): GAGVSQSPSNKVTEKGKDVELRCDPISGHTALYWYRQSLGQGLEFLIYFQGNSAPDKSGLPSDRFSAERTGGSVSTLTIQRTQQEDSAVYLCASSPGTGTQPQHFGDGTRLSIL.

The sample holds a few counts of this clonotype. The CDR3 here is CASSRGETSSYNSPLHF. CDR3 nucleotide sequence: TGCGCCAGCAGCCGGGGAGAAACCAGCTCCTATAATTCACCCCTCCACTTT. The rearrangement uses TRBV5-1 and TRBJ1-6; D unresolved. This CDR3 has 17 residues. Per germline, CDR1 SGHRS and CDR2 YFSETQ. V lost 4 bases and J lost 0, with 14 bases in between.